One and the same sample provided the 2 T cell receptor beta chains below, sequenced in a study of cytomegalovirus exposure and HLA in healthy donors. Researchers ran the PCR with 60 Vbeta and 13 Jbeta primers. Libraries were prepared by immunoSEQ multiplex PCR; TCRdb keeps only in-frame clonotypes and omits some of them. In the table there are about 110,000 clones, approximately 70% of which are singletons. The sample consisted of PBMCs. The origin of the receptors is a woman in her 30s in good health and CMV-seronegative.

This chain links TRBV13 with TRBJ2-5; TRBD2 matches 10 bases. Germline V lookup: CDR1 PRHDT, CDR2 FYEKMQ (reference sequence). The length of the CDR3 is 15 residues. With V trimmed by 6 bases and J by 0 bases, 4 bases remained unmatched. CDR3 coding DNA: TGTGCCAGCAGTCGAGCGGGGGGGTACCAAGAGACCCAGTACTTC. It codes for CASSRAGGYQETQYF.

This clone has a handful of counts. This chain uses TRBV6-5 with TRBJ2-2; 12 positions agree with TRBD1. The CDR3 spans 15 residues. The V and J ends lost 8 bases and 7 bases, in that order; junction bases with no gene match: 8. Germline CDR1 MNHEY, CDR2 SVGAGI. The chain's CDR3 is CASGGTGGLHGELFF. Written as DNA, the CDR3 is TGTGCCAGCGGGGGGACAGGGGGCCTTCACGGGGAGCTGTTTTTT.